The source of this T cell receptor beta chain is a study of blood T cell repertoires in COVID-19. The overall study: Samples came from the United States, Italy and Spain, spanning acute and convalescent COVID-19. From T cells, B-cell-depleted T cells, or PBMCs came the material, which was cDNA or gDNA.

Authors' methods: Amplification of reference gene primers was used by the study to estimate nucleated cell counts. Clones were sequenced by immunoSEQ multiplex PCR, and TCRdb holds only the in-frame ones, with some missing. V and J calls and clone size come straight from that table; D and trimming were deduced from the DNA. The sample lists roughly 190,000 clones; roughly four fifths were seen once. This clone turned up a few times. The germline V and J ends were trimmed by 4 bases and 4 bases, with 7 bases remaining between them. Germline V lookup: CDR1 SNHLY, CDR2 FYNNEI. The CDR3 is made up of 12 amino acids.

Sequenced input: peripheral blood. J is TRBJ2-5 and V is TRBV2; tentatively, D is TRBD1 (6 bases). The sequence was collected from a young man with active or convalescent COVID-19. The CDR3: CASSGTVETQYF. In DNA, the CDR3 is TGTGCCAGCAGTGGGACAGTAGAGACCCAGTACTTC.